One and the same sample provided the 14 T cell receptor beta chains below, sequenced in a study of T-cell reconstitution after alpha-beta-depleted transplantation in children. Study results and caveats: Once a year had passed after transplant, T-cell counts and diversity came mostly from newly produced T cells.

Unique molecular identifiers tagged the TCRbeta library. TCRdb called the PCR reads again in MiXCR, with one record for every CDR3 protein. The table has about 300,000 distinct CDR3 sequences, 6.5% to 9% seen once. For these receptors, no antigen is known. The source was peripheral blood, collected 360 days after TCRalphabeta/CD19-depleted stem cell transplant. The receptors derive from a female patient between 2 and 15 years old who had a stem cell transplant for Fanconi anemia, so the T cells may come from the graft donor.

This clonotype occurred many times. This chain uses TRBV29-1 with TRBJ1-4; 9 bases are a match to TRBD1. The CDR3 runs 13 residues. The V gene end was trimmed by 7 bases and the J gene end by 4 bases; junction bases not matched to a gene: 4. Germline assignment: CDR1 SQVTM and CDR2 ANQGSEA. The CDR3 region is CSARTGDNEKLFF. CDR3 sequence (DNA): TGCAGCGCCCGGACAGGGGATAATGAAAAACTGTTTTTT.

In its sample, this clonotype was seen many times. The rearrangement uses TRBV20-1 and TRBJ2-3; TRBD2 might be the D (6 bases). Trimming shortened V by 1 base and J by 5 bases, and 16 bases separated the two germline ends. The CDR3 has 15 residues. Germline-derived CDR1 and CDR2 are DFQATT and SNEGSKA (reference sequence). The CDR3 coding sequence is TGCAGTGCTAGAGGGGTCCGGGAGTTGGTAGATACGCAGTATTTT. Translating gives CSARGVRELVDTQYF.

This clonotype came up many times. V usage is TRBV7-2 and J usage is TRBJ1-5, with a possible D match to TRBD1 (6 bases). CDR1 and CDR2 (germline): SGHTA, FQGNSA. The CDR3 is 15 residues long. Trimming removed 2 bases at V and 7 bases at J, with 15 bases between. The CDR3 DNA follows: TGTGCCAGCAGCTTACGTTCAGGGGAGGGCCAGCCCCAGCATTTT. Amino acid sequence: CASSLRSGEGQPQHF.

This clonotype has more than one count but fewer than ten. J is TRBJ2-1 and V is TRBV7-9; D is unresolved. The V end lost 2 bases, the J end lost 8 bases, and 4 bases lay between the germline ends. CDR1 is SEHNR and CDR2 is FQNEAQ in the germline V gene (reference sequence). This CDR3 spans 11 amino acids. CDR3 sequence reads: CASSLIHEQFF. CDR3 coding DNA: TGTGCCAGCAGCTTAATCCATGAGCAGTTCTTC.

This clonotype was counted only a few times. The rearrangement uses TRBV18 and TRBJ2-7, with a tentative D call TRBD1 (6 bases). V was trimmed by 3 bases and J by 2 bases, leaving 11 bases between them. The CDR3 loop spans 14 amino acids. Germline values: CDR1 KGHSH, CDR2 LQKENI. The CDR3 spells CASSPADRTYEQYV. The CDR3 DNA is TGTGCCAGCTCACCCGCGGACAGAACCTACGAGCAGTACGTC.

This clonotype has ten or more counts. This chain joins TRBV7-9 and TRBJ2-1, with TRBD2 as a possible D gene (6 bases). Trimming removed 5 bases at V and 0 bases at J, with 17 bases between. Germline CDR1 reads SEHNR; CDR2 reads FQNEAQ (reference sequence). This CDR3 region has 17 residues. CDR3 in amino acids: CASSPPEGRSSYNEQFF. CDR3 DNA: TGTGCCAGCAGCCCTCCGGAGGGCCGTAGCTCCTACAATGAGCAGTTCTTC.

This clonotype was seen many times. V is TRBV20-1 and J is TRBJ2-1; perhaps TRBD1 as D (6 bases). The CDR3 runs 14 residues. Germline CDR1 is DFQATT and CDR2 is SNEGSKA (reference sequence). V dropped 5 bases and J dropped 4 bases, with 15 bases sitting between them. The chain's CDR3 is CSARRTVVYNEQFF. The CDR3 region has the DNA TGCAGTGCTCGGCGGACAGTGGTTTACAATGAGCAGTTCTTC.

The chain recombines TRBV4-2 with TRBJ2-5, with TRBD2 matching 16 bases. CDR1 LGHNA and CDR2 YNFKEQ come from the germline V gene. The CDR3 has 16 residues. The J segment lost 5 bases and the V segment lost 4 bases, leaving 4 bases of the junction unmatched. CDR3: CASSPGLAGGRETQYF. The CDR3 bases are TGTGCCAGCAGCCCGGGACTAGCGGGGGGGCGGGAGACCCAGTACTTC.

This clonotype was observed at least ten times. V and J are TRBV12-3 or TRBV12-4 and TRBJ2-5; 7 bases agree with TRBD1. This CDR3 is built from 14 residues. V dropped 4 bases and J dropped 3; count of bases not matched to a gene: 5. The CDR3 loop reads CASSYSDRKETQYF. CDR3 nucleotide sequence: TGTGCCAGCAGTTACTCGGACAGGAAAGAGACCCAGTACTTC.

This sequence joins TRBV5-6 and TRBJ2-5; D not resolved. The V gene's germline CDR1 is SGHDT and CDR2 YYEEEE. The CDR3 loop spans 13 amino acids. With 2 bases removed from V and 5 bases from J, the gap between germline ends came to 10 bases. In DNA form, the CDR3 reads TGTGCCAGCAGCTTTGAGCTAGTCGAGACCCAGTACTTC. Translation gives CASSFELVETQYF.

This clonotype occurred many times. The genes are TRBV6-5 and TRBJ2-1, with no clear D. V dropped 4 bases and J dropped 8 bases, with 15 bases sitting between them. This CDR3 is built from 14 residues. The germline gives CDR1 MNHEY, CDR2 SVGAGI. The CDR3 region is CASSSRILSHEQFF. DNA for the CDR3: TGTGCCAGCAGTTCCCGGATACTTAGCCATGAGCAGTTCTTC.

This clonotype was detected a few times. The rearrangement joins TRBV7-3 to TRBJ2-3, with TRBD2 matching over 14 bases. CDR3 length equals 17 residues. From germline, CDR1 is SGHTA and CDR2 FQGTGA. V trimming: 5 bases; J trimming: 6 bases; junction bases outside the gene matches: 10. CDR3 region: CASSLPGLAGGGDTQYF. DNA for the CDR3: TGTGCCAGCAGCCTCCCTGGACTAGCGGGAGGAGGGGATACGCAGTATTTT.

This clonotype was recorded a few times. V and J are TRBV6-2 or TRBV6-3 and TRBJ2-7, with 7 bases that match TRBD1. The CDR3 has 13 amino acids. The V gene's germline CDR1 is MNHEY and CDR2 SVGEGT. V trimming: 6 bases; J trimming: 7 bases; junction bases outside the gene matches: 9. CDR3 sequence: CASSRGQVGEQYV. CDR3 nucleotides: TGTGCCAGCAGCCGCGGACAGGTGGGGGAGCAGTACGTC.

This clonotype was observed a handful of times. CDR3 in amino acids: CASSLTGIPYGYTF. For the CDR3, the DNA is TGTGCCAGCAGCTTGACCGGGATCCCATATGGCTACACCTTC. The V call is TRBV11-1, the J call TRBJ1-2; D is unresolved. Trimming stripped 3 bases from V and 5 bases from J, with 13 bases between. Germline assignment: CDR1 SGHAT and CDR2 FQDESV (reference sequence). This CDR3 region has 14 residues.